A selection of T cell receptor beta chains follows, all from one sample in a study of blood T cell repertoires in COVID-19. TCRdb's table, derived via immunoSEQ multiplex PCR, lists solely in-frame clones and lacks some. Of just over 250,000 clones in the sample, around 87% were seen once. The material sequenced was peripheral blood. These receptor sequences come from a woman aged 50 to 60 with acute or convalescent COVID-19. Each CDR3 is given with its conserved first and last residue. D genes are given only for firm matches. Expanded clones are given a class, and other clones once, few, many or no size at all.

J gene,V gene,CDR3 length,D gene,clone size,CDR3 protein,CDR3 DNA
TRBJ2-5,TRBV27,17,TRBD2,once,CASSPTPGTSGRETQYF,TGTGCCAGCAGTCCCACTCCCGGGACTAGCGGTCGAGAGACCCAGTACTTC
TRBJ2-7,TRBV7-6,14,TRBD2,NA,CASSFSGSSYEQYF,TGTGCCAGCAGCTTTAGCGGGAGCTCCTACGAGCAGTACTTC
TRBJ1-5,TRBV28,15,NA,NA,CASTPHGDGNQPQHF,TGTGCCAGCACCCCACACGGGGATGGCAATCAGCCCCAGCATTTT
TRBJ1-5,TRBV5-1,14,TRBD1,NA,CASSFTQGDQPQHF,TGCGCCAGCAGCTTTACACAGGGGGATCAGCCCCAGCATTTT
TRBJ2-5,TRBV5-4,13,NA,NA,CASRRQVQETQYF,TGTGCCAGCAGAAGACAGGTACAAGAGACCCAGTACTTC
TRBJ1-5,TRBV9,16,TRBD1,NA,CASSAETGGDHQPQHF,TGTGCCAGCAGCGCTGAGACAGGGGGCGATCATCAGCCCCAGCATTTT
TRBJ2-1,TRBV12-3/TRBV12-4,13,TRBD2,NA,CASSFLTSDEQFF,TGTGCCAGCAGTTTTCTGACTAGCGATGAGCAGTTCTTC
TRBJ2-3,TRBV6-4,15,NA,NA,CASSDSSGFTDTQYF,TGTGCCAGCAGTGACTCTAGCGGCTTCACAGATACGCAGTATTTT
TRBJ1-6,TRBV27,17,TRBD1,NA,CASSLSFWDRADSPLHF,TGTGCCAGCAGTTTAAGCTTTTGGGACAGGGCTGATTCACCCCTCCACTTT
TRBJ1-1,TRBV9,16,NA,NA,CASSRRGLSENTEAFF,TGTGCCAGCAGCCGCCGAGGACTTTCGGAGAACACTGAAGCTTTCTTT
TRBJ2-1,TRBV27,17,TRBD2,NA,CASSTGLAGAPTRAQFF,TGTGCCAGCAGTACCGGACTAGCGGGAGCTCCTACAAGGGCCCAGTTCTTC
TRBJ1-6,TRBV9,16,NA,NA,CASSVSGQSSNSPLHF,TGTGCCAGCAGCGTATCTGGACAGTCGAGTAATTCACCCCTCCACTTT
TRBJ2-5,TRBV27,13,TRBD2,once,CASSLREGETQYF,TGTGCCAGCAGTTTGAGGGAGGGGGAGACCCAGTACTTC
TRBJ2-7,TRBV10-3,13,NA,NA,CAIGLAGTYEQYF,TGTGCCATCGGGCTCGCCGGAACCTACGAGCAGTACTTC
TRBJ2-7,TRBV6-5,15,TRBD2,NA,CASSYSGGRSYEQYF,TGTGCCAGCAGTTACTCCGGCGGGAGGTCCTACGAGCAGTACTTC
TRBJ2-5,TRBV7-3,15,NA,NA,CASSLTGTLQETQYF,TGTGCCAGCAGCTTAACGGGCACGCTCCAAGAGACCCAGTACTTC
TRBJ1-5,TRBV5-6,17,NA,NA,CASSFDSGGVSNQPQHF,TGTGCCAGCAGCTTCGATTCGGGGGGCGTGAGCAATCAGCCCCAGCATTTT
TRBJ2-7,TRBV6-2/TRBV6-3,16,TRBD2,NA,CASSYSSSGLPYEQYF,TGTGCCAGCAGTTACTCGAGTTCGGGACTACCGTACGAGCAGTACTTC
TRBJ1-1,TRBV6-1,14,NA,once,CASSDRRENTEAFF,TGTGCCAGCAGTGACCGACGGGAGAACACTGAAGCTTTCTTT
TRBJ2-7,TRBV27,13,NA,NA,CASSSLGRYEQYF,TGTGCCAGCAGTTCTCTGGGGCGGTACGAGCAGTACTTC
TRBJ1-5,TRBV2,14,TRBD1,NA,CASVQGVGNQPQHF,TGTGCCAGCGTTCAGGGGGTTGGCAATCAGCCCCAGCATTTT
TRBJ2-7,TRBV19,14,NA,NA,CATRDGPGSYEQYF,TGTGCCACCAGAGACGGACCGGGGTCCTACGAGCAGTACTTC
TRBJ1-1,TRBV6-5,11,NA,once,CATSKVTEAFF,TGTGCCACAAGCAAAGTCACTGAAGCTTTCTTT
TRBJ2-1,TRBV19,14,TRBD2,NA,CASSVAGGHNEQFF,TGTGCCAGTAGTGTGGCGGGAGGTCACAATGAGCAGTTCTTC
TRBJ1-3,TRBV15,16,NA,NA,CATSPIRGARGNTIYF,TGTGCCACCAGCCCGATCCGGGGGGCGCGAGGAAACACCATATATTTT
TRBJ1-1,TRBV24-1,14,NA,NA,CATSGRTPDTEAFF,TGTGCCACCAGTGGGAGAACACCGGACACTGAAGCTTTCTTT
TRBJ1-2,TRBV6-5,14,TRBD1,NA,CASSYGTANYGYTF,TGTGCCAGCAGTTACGGGACAGCTAACTATGGCTACACCTTC
TRBJ1-1,TRBV19,14,TRBD1,NA,CASSPNRGDTEAFF,TGTGCCAGTAGTCCAAACAGGGGTGACACTGAAGCTTTCTTT